A selection of T cell receptor beta chains follows, all from one sample in a study of human T cells and chemical hapten exposure. TCRdb called the RACE reads again in MiXCR, with one record for every CDR3 protein. Among tens of thousands of distinct CDR3 sequences, 9.5% to 11% were seen once, and the ten largest hold more than 2%. Sequencing used whole blood, obtained in connection with sensitization to the hapten diphenylcyclopropenone (DPC). All receptors derive from a man aged 40-50 years with alopecia areata. Some clones in this sample may be carry-over from other donors' samples. Both conserved end residues are part of each CDR3. The order of the fields is J gene, D gene, clone size, V gene, CDR3 DNA, CDR3 protein. The D gene is left open where the match is weak. Where a row states a size, it is once, few, many or the class of an expanded clone; other rows omit it.

j_gene: TRBJ2-2; d_gene: TRBD1; abundance: -; v_gene: TRBV7-8; CDR3nt: TGTGCCAGCAGCTTATATGTACAGGGGGCCTGGTCCGGGGAGCTGTTTTTT; CDR3aa: CASSLYVQGAWSGELFF
j_gene: TRBJ2-3; d_gene: -; abundance: -; v_gene: TRBV4-2; CDR3nt: TGTGCCAGCAGCCAAGAACCCGGGCGCGCCACAGATACGCAGTATTTT; CDR3aa: CASSQEPGRATDTQYF
j_gene: TRBJ2-2; d_gene: TRBD2; abundance: -; v_gene: TRBV12-3/TRBV12-4; CDR3nt: TGTGCCAGCAGTTGGGGCGGGAGTGCCGGGGAGCTGTTTTTT; CDR3aa: CASSWGGSAGELFF
j_gene: TRBJ2-3; d_gene: TRBD2; abundance: -; v_gene: TRBV9; CDR3nt: TGTGCCAGCACCCGGACTAGCGGTAGCACAGATACGCAGTATTTT; CDR3aa: CASTRTSGSTDTQYF
j_gene: TRBJ2-3; d_gene: TRBD2; abundance: many; v_gene: TRBV12-3/TRBV12-4; CDR3nt: TGTGCCAGCAGCCCTGATCGTCGCACTAGCGGGAGGGCCTTAAAGGATACGCAGTATTTT; CDR3aa: CASSPDRRTSGRALKDTQYF
j_gene: TRBJ2-1; d_gene: -; abundance: few; v_gene: TRBV30; CDR3nt: TGTGCCTGGGGGTTTTCCGGCTCCTACAATGAGCAGTTCTTC; CDR3aa: CAWGFSGSYNEQFF
j_gene: TRBJ2-5; d_gene: TRBD2; abundance: -; v_gene: TRBV9; CDR3nt: TGTGCCAGCAGGCGCAACTGGTCGGAGCGGGAGTGCCAAGAGACCCAGTACTTC; CDR3aa: CASRRNWSERECQETQYF
j_gene: TRBJ2-1; d_gene: TRBD2; abundance: few; v_gene: TRBV19; CDR3nt: TGTGCCAGTAGCCGTCGATGGACTAGCTACAATGAGCAGTTCTTC; CDR3aa: CASSRRWTSYNEQFF
j_gene: TRBJ2-3; d_gene: TRBD2; abundance: few; v_gene: TRBV20-1; CDR3nt: TGCAGTCCGAACCCACGAGCTAGCGGGAGGGCCCAAGATACGCAGTATTTT; CDR3aa: CSPNPRASGRAQDTQYF
j_gene: TRBJ2-1; d_gene: -; abundance: few; v_gene: TRBV29-1; CDR3nt: TGCAGCGTTCAGGGTTTCACCTACAATGAGCAGTTCTTC; CDR3aa: CSVQGFTYNEQFF
j_gene: TRBJ1-6; d_gene: -; abundance: many; v_gene: TRBV12-3/TRBV12-4; CDR3nt: TGTGCCAGCATAGGCACAGGGAGGAATTCACCCCTCCACTTT; CDR3aa: CASIGTGRNSPLHF
j_gene: TRBJ2-1; d_gene: -; abundance: few; v_gene: TRBV7-2; CDR3nt: TGTGCCAGCAGCCTGGCGCGGGGAAGGTACAATGAGCAGTTCTTC; CDR3aa: CASSLARGRYNEQFF
j_gene: TRBJ2-1; d_gene: -; abundance: -; v_gene: TRBV28; CDR3nt: TGTGCCAGCACACCGGGACATTACTCCTACAATGAGCAGTTCTTC; CDR3aa: CASTPGHYSYNEQFF
j_gene: TRBJ2-5; d_gene: -; abundance: few; v_gene: TRBV10-3; CDR3nt: TGTGCCATCAGTGGAGGGGAGACCCAGTACTTC; CDR3aa: CAISGGETQYF
j_gene: TRBJ2-1; d_gene: -; abundance: -; v_gene: TRBV3-1; CDR3nt: TGTGCCAGCAGCCAACACTACGATGAGCAGTTCTTC; CDR3aa: CASSQHYDEQFF
j_gene: TRBJ2-3; d_gene: -; abundance: -; v_gene: TRBV7-2; CDR3nt: TGTGCCAGCAGCTTAGTATCACACGGCACAGATACGCAGTATTTT; CDR3aa: CASSLVSHGTDTQYF
j_gene: TRBJ2-3; d_gene: TRBD2; abundance: -; v_gene: TRBV18; CDR3nt: TGTGCCAGCTCACCACAGTCTAGCGGAGCCACAGATACGCAGTATTTT; CDR3aa: CASSPQSSGATDTQYF
j_gene: TRBJ2-3; d_gene: -; abundance: -; v_gene: TRBV20-1; CDR3nt: TGCAGTGCCAGCAAGCGTCCCACAGATACGCAGTATTTT; CDR3aa: CSASKRPTDTQYF
j_gene: TRBJ1-1; d_gene: -; abundance: few; v_gene: TRBV6-5; CDR3nt: TGTGCCAGCAGCCGGGGGGGGGAGGTTGAGGGCACTGAAGCTTTCTTT; CDR3aa: CASSRGGEVEGTEAFF
j_gene: TRBJ1-5; d_gene: -; abundance: few; v_gene: TRBV12-3/TRBV12-4; CDR3nt: TGTGCCACCGGGGCACAGGGCAATAATCAGCCCCAGCATTTT; CDR3aa: CATGAQGNNQPQHF
j_gene: TRBJ2-5; d_gene: -; abundance: -; v_gene: TRBV12-3/TRBV12-4; CDR3nt: TGTGCCAGCAGTCTCGGATCCGGACAAGAGACCCAGTACTTC; CDR3aa: CASSLGSGQETQYF
j_gene: TRBJ2-4; d_gene: -; abundance: few; v_gene: TRBV12-5; CDR3nt: TGTGCTAGTGGCCTGGAGAGTCCCCAGCACTTC; CDR3aa: CASGLESPQHF
j_gene: TRBJ1-4; d_gene: -; abundance: -; v_gene: TRBV6-5; CDR3nt: TGTGCCAGCGCTCAGAGAGGGGCAGGAGGGGAAAAACTGTTTTTT; CDR3aa: CASAQRGAGGEKLFF
j_gene: TRBJ2-3; d_gene: TRBD2; abundance: many; v_gene: TRBV4-1; CDR3nt: TGCGCCAGCAGCCAACCTAGACTAGCGGGCGACGCGAGTACGCAGTATTTT; CDR3aa: CASSQPRLAGDASTQYF
j_gene: TRBJ2-1; d_gene: -; abundance: -; v_gene: TRBV5-1; CDR3nt: TGCGCCAGCAGTCGGGAGCAGAGCTCCTACAATGAGCAGTTCTTC; CDR3aa: CASSREQSSYNEQFF
j_gene: TRBJ2-7; d_gene: TRBD2; abundance: few; v_gene: TRBV28; CDR3nt: TGTGCCAGCAGGCCCGGGACTAGCGGAGTCTACGAGCAGTACTTC; CDR3aa: CASRPGTSGVYEQYF
j_gene: TRBJ2-1; d_gene: -; abundance: few; v_gene: TRBV7-2; CDR3nt: TGTGCCAGCAGCTTAACTGGGGGACTGAGCTCCTACAATGAGCAGTTCTTC; CDR3aa: CASSLTGGLSSYNEQFF
j_gene: TRBJ2-1; d_gene: TRBD2; abundance: -; v_gene: TRBV5-1; CDR3nt: TGCGCCAGCAGCTACTGGACTAGCAACAATGAGCAGTTCTTC; CDR3aa: CASSYWTSNNEQFF
j_gene: TRBJ2-7; d_gene: -; abundance: few; v_gene: TRBV5-1; CDR3nt: TGCGCCAGCAGGACCCTTGAGGGGGGCGTCCGAGAGCAGTACTTC; CDR3aa: CASRTLEGGVREQYF
j_gene: TRBJ2-2; d_gene: TRBD2; abundance: few; v_gene: TRBV9; CDR3nt: TGTGCCAGCAGCGTCGGGACTAGAGGTACCGGGGAGCTGTTTTTT; CDR3aa: CASSVGTRGTGELFF
j_gene: TRBJ2-1; d_gene: TRBD1; abundance: many; v_gene: TRBV19; CDR3nt: TGTGCCAGTAGTATGGGGACAGGGTTGCATGAGCAGTTCTTC; CDR3aa: CASSMGTGLHEQFF
j_gene: TRBJ1-2; d_gene: -; abundance: -; v_gene: TRBV12-3/TRBV12-4; CDR3nt: TGTGCCAGCAGTTTAAGGCAGGGGCTGAACTATGGCTACACCTTC; CDR3aa: CASSLRQGLNYGYTF
j_gene: TRBJ1-5; d_gene: TRBD1; abundance: few; v_gene: TRBV12-3/TRBV12-4; CDR3nt: TGTGCCAGCAGTCGGGACAGGCGGAATAGCAATCAGCCCCAGCATTTT; CDR3aa: CASSRDRRNSNQPQHF
j_gene: TRBJ1-1; d_gene: -; abundance: -; v_gene: TRBV5-1; CDR3nt: TGCGCCAGCAGCTTGGTTTCGGGGGACACTGAAGCTTTCTTT; CDR3aa: CASSLVSGDTEAFF
j_gene: TRBJ2-3; d_gene: TRBD1; abundance: -; v_gene: TRBV20-1; CDR3nt: TGCAGTGCTAGTGGAGGTTCGGGACAGGGGGGTCCAGATACGCAGTATTTT; CDR3aa: CSASGGSGQGGPDTQYF
j_gene: TRBJ2-4; d_gene: TRBD2; abundance: -; v_gene: TRBV6-5; CDR3nt: TGTGCCAGCAGTTCCCACCCCGTGACTAGCGGGAGGGTCTCTAAGGCCAAAAACATTCAGTACTTC; CDR3aa: CASSSHPVTSGRVSKAKNIQYF
j_gene: TRBJ2-1; d_gene: -; abundance: -; v_gene: TRBV4-3; CDR3nt: TGCGCCAGCAGCCAAGCATTCCGGGACTCTCGTCCGTTCTTC; CDR3aa: CASSQAFRDSRPFF
j_gene: TRBJ1-4; d_gene: -; abundance: -; v_gene: TRBV6-6; CDR3nt: TGTGCCAGCAGGGACGGGGAGGAAAAACTGTTTTTT; CDR3aa: CASRDGEEKLFF
j_gene: TRBJ2-3; d_gene: -; abundance: -; v_gene: TRBV28; CDR3nt: TGTGCCAGCAGTTGGATGGGAATAGATACGCAGTATTTT; CDR3aa: CASSWMGIDTQYF
j_gene: TRBJ2-5; d_gene: TRBD2; abundance: -; v_gene: TRBV29-1; CDR3nt: TGCGCGGGAACTAGCGGGAGAGGTTATGAGACCCAGTACTTC; CDR3aa: CAGTSGRGYETQYF
j_gene: TRBJ1-1; d_gene: -; abundance: -; v_gene: TRBV28; CDR3nt: TGTGCCAGCACCGAGGTGGGACTTCCAGCTTTCTTT; CDR3aa: CASTEVGLPAFF
j_gene: TRBJ1-2; d_gene: -; abundance: -; v_gene: TRBV25-1; CDR3nt: TGTGCCAGCAGTGAATATTATGGCTACACCTTC; CDR3aa: CASSEYYGYTF
j_gene: TRBJ2-1; d_gene: TRBD1; abundance: -; v_gene: TRBV7-9; CDR3nt: TGTGCCAGCAGCCTTGGACAGGACAACTACAATGAGCAGTTCTTC; CDR3aa: CASSLGQDNYNEQFF
j_gene: TRBJ1-2; d_gene: TRBD1; abundance: -; v_gene: TRBV19; CDR3nt: TGTGCCAGTAGTATAGACGACGGGACAGTCCATGGCTACACCTTC; CDR3aa: CASSIDDGTVHGYTF
j_gene: TRBJ2-7; d_gene: -; abundance: -; v_gene: TRBV7-2; CDR3nt: TGTGCCAGCAGCTTAGACGGGGACGAGCAGTACTTC; CDR3aa: CASSLDGDEQYF
j_gene: TRBJ2-3; d_gene: -; abundance: few; v_gene: TRBV9; CDR3nt: TGTGCCAGCAGCGCCGAGGGGAGCACAGATACGCAGTATTTT; CDR3aa: CASSAEGSTDTQYF
j_gene: TRBJ1-4; d_gene: -; abundance: -; v_gene: TRBV12-3/TRBV12-4; CDR3nt: TGTGCCAGCAGTCTAACGACTAATGAAAAACTGTTTTTT; CDR3aa: CASSLTTNEKLFF
j_gene: TRBJ1-6; d_gene: TRBD1; abundance: few; v_gene: TRBV7-9; CDR3nt: TGTGCCAGCAGCCCCGGGACAGCTTCACCCCTCCACTTT; CDR3aa: CASSPGTASPLHF
j_gene: TRBJ1-2; d_gene: -; abundance: few; v_gene: TRBV12-3/TRBV12-4; CDR3nt: TGTGCCAGCAGTCGGGGGCAGGACTATGGCTACACCTTC; CDR3aa: CASSRGQDYGYTF
j_gene: TRBJ2-6; d_gene: -; abundance: -; v_gene: TRBV5-1; CDR3nt: TGCGCCAGCAGCTTGGTGGGGCAGGGTGATTTCACTGGGGCCAACGTCCTGACTTTC; CDR3aa: CASSLVGQGDFTGANVLTF